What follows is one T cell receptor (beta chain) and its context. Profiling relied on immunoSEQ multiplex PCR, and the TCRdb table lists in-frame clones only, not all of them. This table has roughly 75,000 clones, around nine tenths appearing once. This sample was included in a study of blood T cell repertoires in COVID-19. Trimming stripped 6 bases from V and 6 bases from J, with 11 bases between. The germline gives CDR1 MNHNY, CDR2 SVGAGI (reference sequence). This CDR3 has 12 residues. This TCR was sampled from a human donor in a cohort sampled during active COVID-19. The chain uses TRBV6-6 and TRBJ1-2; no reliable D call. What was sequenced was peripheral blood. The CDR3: CASRARSDGYTF. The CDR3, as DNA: TGTGCCAGCAGGGCCCGGAGTGATGGCTACACCTTC.